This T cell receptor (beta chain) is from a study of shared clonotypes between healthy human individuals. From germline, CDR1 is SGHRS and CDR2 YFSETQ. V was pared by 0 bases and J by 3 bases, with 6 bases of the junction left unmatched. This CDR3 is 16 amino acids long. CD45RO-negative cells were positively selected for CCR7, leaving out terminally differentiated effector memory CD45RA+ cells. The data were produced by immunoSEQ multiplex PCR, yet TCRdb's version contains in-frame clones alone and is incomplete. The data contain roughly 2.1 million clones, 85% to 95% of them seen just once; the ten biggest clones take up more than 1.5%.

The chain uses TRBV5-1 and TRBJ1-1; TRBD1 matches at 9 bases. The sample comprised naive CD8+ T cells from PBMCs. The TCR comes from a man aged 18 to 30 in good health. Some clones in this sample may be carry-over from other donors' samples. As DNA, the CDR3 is TGCGCCAGCAGCTTGGAACCTACAGGGGGCTACACTGAAGCTTTCTTT. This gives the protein CASSLEPTGGYTEAFF.